The 28 T cell receptor beta chains listed next were all sequenced from one sample in a study of control samples from healthy donors and cancer patients. The table came from immunoSEQ multiplex PCR; TCRdb's copy has only in-frame clones and leaves some out. The sample holds roughly 170,000 clones, 85% to 95% seen once. The sequenced sample was blood. These receptors were taken from a man between 18 and 29 years old in good health.

J is TRBJ1-3 and V is TRBV3-1 (or the pseudogene TRBV3-2); a weak D match, TRBD1 (5 bases). Trimming cost V 4 bases and J 4 bases, with 11 bases left between them. Germline CDR1 is LGHDT and CDR2 is YNNKEL (reference sequence). The CDR3 runs to 14 residues. CDR3: CASSPGGAGNTIYF. The CDR3, as DNA: TGTGCCAGCAGCCCCGGAGGGGCGGGAAACACCATATATTTT.

This clone occurred once. The V call is TRBV25-1, the J call TRBJ1-5; TRBD1 matches 9 bases. The CDR3 has 13 residues. Trimming took 6 bases from V and 5 from J; bases not matched to a gene: 2. The germline CDR1 and CDR2 sequences are MGHDK and SYGVNS. The DNA for the CDR3 is TGTGCCAGCAGACAGGGGGCGGATCAGCCCCAGCATTTT. Protein: CASRQGADQPQHF.

This clone was observed once. The rearrangement joins TRBV10-2 to TRBJ1-2, with 8 positions matching TRBD1. CDR1 WSHSY and CDR2 SAAADI come from the germline V gene. CDR3 length: 14 residues. Trimming removed 2 bases from V and 2 bases from J; junction bases left unmatched: 1. Here the CDR3 DNA reads TGCGCCAGCAGTGAGAGACAGGGGAACTATGGCTACACCTTC. It specifies CASSERQGNYGYTF.

The chain carries TRBV20-1 and TRBJ2-3; a possible D gene is TRBD2 (5 bases). The CDR3 extends over 13 amino acids. From germline, CDR1 is DFQATT and CDR2 SNEGSKA (reference sequence). The V end was cut by 3 bases, the J end by 3 bases, with 10 bases between. For the CDR3, the DNA is TGCAGTGCTAGTAGCCCGGGAACAGATACGCAGTATTTT. This translates into CSASSPGTDTQYF.

This chain connects TRBV7-2 to TRBJ2-2, with D uncertain. This CDR3 spans 14 amino acids. In germline, CDR1 is SGHTA, CDR2 FQGNSA. The germline V and J ends were trimmed by 0 bases and 0 bases, with 2 bases remaining between them. CDR3 DNA sequence: TGTGCCAGCAGCTTAGCGGCGAACACCGGGGAGCTGTTTTTT. Protein product: CASSLAANTGELFF.

The J gene is TRBJ2-2, the V gene TRBV19, with D unclear. Germline CDR1 reads LNHDA; CDR2 reads SQIVND (reference sequence). The CDR3 has 16 amino acids. V lost 3 bases and J 7 bases, leaving 18 bases between the germline ends. In DNA, the CDR3 is TGTGCCAGTAGTATCCTCCAGGACGCACGGAGCGGGGAGCTGTTTTTT. It codes for CASSILQDARSGELFF.

This chain uses TRBV24-1 with TRBJ2-1; TRBD1 agrees at 9 bases. V shed 9 bases, J shed 5 bases, and the junction held 4 bases outside the gene matches. The CDR3 covers 13 residues. Per germline, CDR1 KGHDR and CDR2 SFDVKD. CDR3 in DNA: TGTGCCACCCGGGACAGGGTAAACAATGAGCAGTTCTTC. Protein: CATRDRVNNEQFF.

The V gene is TRBV18, the J gene TRBJ1-1; D is perhaps TRBD1 (6 bases). Trimming removed 3 bases at V and 7 bases at J, with 12 bases between. CDR1 and CDR2 from the germline V gene are KGHSH and LQKENI. The CDR3 contains 13 residues. The CDR3 spells CASSPIGGNEAFF. The CDR3 coding sequence is TGTGCCAGCTCACCCATAGGGGGAAATGAAGCTTTCTTT.

The chain is built from TRBV29-1 and TRBJ2-4; D is unresolved. Trimming took 5 bases from V and 0 from J, leaving 26 bases between them. The CDR3 contains 19 residues. Germline assignment: CDR1 SQVTM and CDR2 ANQGSEA. DNA for the CDR3: TGCAGCGTTAACACAAACTGCGGCCGGGTAGATATAGCCAAAAACATTCAGTACTTC. The encoded protein is CSVNTNCGRVDIAKNIQYF.

The chain employs TRBV7-8 and TRBJ1-1; possibly TRBD1 for D (6 bases). This CDR3 is 13 amino acids long. Trimming removed 4 bases from V and 2 bases from J, with 8 bases in between. Germline values: CDR1 SGHVS, CDR2 FQNEAQ. Here the CDR3 reads CASSYRVNTEAFF. The CDR3 DNA reads as TGTGCCAGCAGCTACAGGGTTAACACTGAAGCTTTCTTT.

V is TRBV7-3 and J is TRBJ2-2; perhaps TRBD2 as D (5 bases). Germline CDR1 reads SGHTA; CDR2 reads FQGTGA. V gave up 0 bases and J gave up 2 bases, with 13 bases separating them. The CDR3 loop spans 17 amino acids. CDR3 region: CASSLTAGDYNTGELFF. The CDR3 coding sequence is TGTGCCAGCAGCTTAACCGCAGGAGACTATAACACCGGGGAGCTGTTTTTT.

The chain uses TRBV2 and TRBJ2-3; 7 bases are shared with TRBD1. V shed 3 bases and J 5 bases; nucleotides not matched to a gene: 17. The CDR3 runs 18 residues. Germline-derived CDR1 and CDR2 are SNHLY and FYNNEI. In nucleotides, the CDR3 is TGTGCCAGCAGTGAGGGGGACAGTCGGTCCATTCATTTAGATACGCAGTATTTT. It encodes CASSEGDSRSIHLDTQYF.

The chain carries TRBV5-1 and TRBJ2-3, with 14 bases matching TRBD2. The CDR3 is 16 residues long. Germline CDR1 is SGHRS and CDR2 is YFSETQ. V gave up 4 bases and J gave up 6 bases; unmatched junction bases: 7. DNA of the CDR3: TGCGCCAGCAGCCAAGGACTAGCGGGAGGTCATGATACGCAGTATTTT. The encoded protein is CASSQGLAGGHDTQYF.

The chain combines TRBV12-3 or TRBV12-4 with TRBJ2-2; 7 bases match TRBD2. The J segment lost 6 bases and the V segment lost 6 bases, leaving 4 bases of the junction unmatched. This CDR3 spans 13 amino acids. This CDR3 is CASRLRGAGELFF. For the CDR3, the DNA is TGTGCCAGCAGGCTACGGGGGGCCGGGGAGCTGTTTTTT.

This chain links TRBV4-2 with TRBJ1-5, with D perhaps TRBD1 (5 bases). V lost 0 bases, J lost 6 bases, and 18 bases lay in between. In germline, CDR1 is LGHNA, CDR2 YNFKEQ. The CDR3 extends over 17 amino acids. CDR3 coding DNA: TGTGCCAGCAGCCAAGAAATTCCAGGGAGAAGTTCTCAGCCCCAGCATTTT. This gives the protein CASSQEIPGRSSQPQHF.

The sample holds one count of this clone. J is TRBJ2-7 and V is TRBV5-1; D is perhaps TRBD1 or TRBD2 (5 bases each). Germline values: CDR1 SGHRS, CDR2 YFSETQ. V lost 4 bases and J lost 6, with 17 bases in between. The CDR3 is 14 residues long. The CDR3 bases are TGCGCCAGCAGCCTGCAGGGACCTTTTGGCGAGCAGTACTTC. Residues: CASSLQGPFGEQYF. The full variable domain, with the rest looked up from reference TRBV5-1 and TRBJ2-7, is KAGVTQTPRYLIKTRGQQVTLSCSPISGHRSVSWYQQTPGQGLQFLFEYFSETQRNKGNFPGRFSGRQFSNSRSEMNVSTLELGDSALYLCASSLQGPFGEQYFGPGTRLTVT.

The J gene is TRBJ1-2, the V gene TRBV14, with no clear D. V shed 1 base and J shed 8 bases, with 11 bases lying between them. The CDR3 spans 13 residues. Per germline, CDR1 SGHDN and CDR2 FVKESK. CDR3 residues: CASSQGVAGGYTF. CDR3 nucleotides: TGTGCCAGCAGCCAAGGGGTAGCCGGGGGCTACACCTTC. The whole variable domain, filled in from reference TRBV14 and TRBJ1-2, reads EAGVTQFPSHSVIEKGQTVTLRCDPISGHDNLYWYRRVMGKEIKFLLHFVKESKQDESGMPNNRFLAERTGGTYSTLKVQPAELEDSGVYFCASSQGVAGGYTFGSGTRLTVV.

This chain connects TRBV2 to TRBJ1-6; 10 nucleotides line up with TRBD1. The CDR3 sequence is 13 residues long. Germline V gene data show CDR1 as SNHLY and CDR2 as FYNNEI. V gave up 6 bases and J gave up 10 bases; unmatched junction bases: 3. The CDR3 is CASSETGGSPLHF. CDR3 sequence (DNA): TGTGCCAGCAGCGAGACAGGGGGCTCACCCCTCCACTTT.

The V gene is TRBV5-1, the J gene TRBJ1-4; 9 positions match TRBD1. The CDR3 has 15 amino acids. Germline V gene lookup returns CDR1 SGHRS and CDR2 YFSETQ. V lost 0 bases to trimming and J lost 8 bases; unmatched junction nucleotides: 5. The CDR3 DNA reads TGCGCCAGCAGCTTGGCGGGGACAGGGTACGAAAAACTGTTTTTT. It codes for CASSLAGTGYEKLFF.

This clone was detected only a few times. The gene calls are TRBV3-1 (or the pseudogene TRBV3-2) and TRBJ1-2, with a weak D call TRBD1 (6 bases). This CDR3 region has 15 residues. Germline values: CDR1 LGHDT, CDR2 YNNKEL (reference sequence). V shed 0 bases and J shed 5 bases, with 13 bases lying between them. In nucleotides, the CDR3 is TGTGCCAGCAGCCAAGATAGGGGGGGCGCATATGGCTACACCTTC. Amino acids: CASSQDRGGAYGYTF.

The chain has TRBV7-8 and TRBJ1-1; perhaps TRBD1 as D (5 bases). Trimming shortened V by 5 bases and J by 4 bases, and 8 bases separated the two germline ends. Germline values: CDR1 SGHVS, CDR2 FQNEAQ. The CDR3 runs 12 residues. DNA of the CDR3: TGTGCCAGCAGCCCGGGGGGCACTGAAGCTTTCTTT. Translation gives CASSPGGTEAFF.

The chain combines TRBV12-3 or TRBV12-4 with TRBJ1-5, with D possibly TRBD1 on 5 matching bases. This CDR3 comprises 13 residues. The germline V and J ends were trimmed by 9 bases and 4 bases, with 13 bases remaining between them. This CDR3 is CASSGPGNQPQHF. DNA for the CDR3: TGTGCCAGTTCCGGGCCAGGGAATCAGCCCCAGCATTTT.

The V and J genes are TRBV7-3 and TRBJ1-1, with D possibly TRBD1 on 5 matching bases. V lost 4 bases, J lost 8 bases, and 14 bases lay in between. This CDR3 has 13 amino acids. CDR1 is SGHTA and CDR2 is FQGTGA in the germline V gene. The CDR3: CASSSDTGLEAFF. The CDR3 nucleotides read TGTGCCAGCAGCTCCGACACGGGGCTGGAAGCTTTCTTT.

This chain connects TRBV7-9 to TRBJ1-1; D gene ambiguous. Trimming left V 1 base short and J 0 bases short, with 9 bases between. Germline CDR1 reads SEHNR; CDR2 reads FQNEAQ (reference sequence). The CDR3 contains 15 residues. In DNA form, the CDR3 reads TGTGCCAGCAGCTTAGGCGGCTCGATGAACACTGAAGCTTTCTTT. This translates into CASSLGGSMNTEAFF.

As concerns this clone: The same CDR3 is also encoded by other DNA sequences in this sample. This chain joins TRBV6-5 and TRBJ1-2; a weak D match, TRBD1 (6 bases). The CDR3 has 13 residues. The ends were cut back, 6 bases at V and 2 bases at J, with 10 bases in the middle. Per the germline V gene, CDR1 is MNHEY and CDR2 is SVGAGI. The DNA for the CDR3 is TGTGCCAGCAGCCGTACAGGGAACTATGGCTACACCTTC. Its protein is CASSRTGNYGYTF.

The genes are TRBV11-3 and TRBJ2-1; maybe TRBD2 (5 bases). Germline V gene sequence: CDR1 SGHNT, CDR2 YENEEA. CDR3 length: 13 residues. Trimming shortened V by 1 base and J by 8 bases, and 9 bases separated the two germline ends. CDR3 sequence (DNA): TGTGCCAGCAGCTTAGTAGCGTTGGATGAGCAGTTCTTC. Translating gives CASSLVALDEQFF.

This chain connects TRBV5-1 to TRBJ1-2; TRBD1 agrees at 9 bases. This CDR3 comprises 13 residues. The germline CDR1 and CDR2 sequences are SGHRS and YFSETQ. The V gene end was trimmed by 7 bases and the J gene end by 4 bases; junction bases not matched to a gene: 5. The DNA of the CDR3 is TGCGCCAGCGGGACAGGGACGGGCTATGGCTACACCTTC. It specifies CASGTGTGYGYTF.

This chain's CDR3 is CASSFMSGTGTEKLFF. The DNA for the CDR3 is TGCGCCAGCAGCTTCATGTCCGGGACAGGTACCGAAAAACTGTTTTTT. V and J are TRBV5-1 and TRBJ1-4; the match to TRBD1 covers 8 bases. Unmatched junction bases numbered 11, after V lost 2 bases and J lost 8 bases. CDR3 length: 16 amino acids. The germline V gene encodes CDR1 SGHRS and CDR2 YFSETQ.